Sequencing of this T cell receptor (beta chain) was carried out in a study of T-cell memory formation after mild COVID-19. Trimming took off 5 bases at V and 9 bases at J, with 9 bases between the two ends. The CDR3 length is 11 residues. Germline CDR1 reads SGHNT; CDR2 reads YYREEE (reference sequence). TCRdb re-derived calls from the 5' RACE reads in MiXCR, one entry per CDR3 protein. The sample gives approximately 500,000 distinct CDR3 sequences, roughly 25% of which show up once; roughly an eighth is in the top ten. This clonotype has more than one count but fewer than ten. The chain has TRBV5-4 and TRBJ2-1; D might be TRBD2 (6 bases). Sequenced: PBMCs or a T cell subset sorted from them (not recorded which). This receptor was obtained from an adult woman who had mild COVID-19 (a few samples of this study predate the infection). Cell type and time point are not known. The CDR3 region is CASRLGGEQFF. For the CDR3, the DNA is TGTGCCAGCAGACTCGGGGGTGAGCAGTTCTTC.